Listed below are T cell receptor beta chains from one sample, sequenced in a study of blood T cells in healthy people across ages. A single record per CDR3 protein comes from TCRdb applying MiXCR to the 5' RACE reads. The sample lists fewer than 1,200,000 distinct CDR3 sequences, roughly a quarter occurring once. These sequences were also reported in another study, on T cells of mothers and their children.

Sequencing was done on a sample of blood. The source of these receptors is a girl aged 2-10 years in good health. Both conserved end residues are part of each CDR3. The order of the fields is V gene, clone size, CDR3 length, CDR3 protein. Where a row states a size, it is once, few, many or the class of an expanded clone; other rows omit it.

TRBV25-1 | - | 16 | CASSEHFSLSTDTQYF
TRBV4-1 | - | 12 | CASSQDGRVQFF
TRBV7-3 | - | 15 | CASSSLESSYNEQFF
TRBV29-1 | - | 13 | CSAKTLMNTEAFF
TRBV6-1 | few | 14 | CASRGPQGSRGYTF
TRBV6-5 | few | 14 | CASGLGGYYNEQFF
TRBV15 | many | 16 | CATSREGSLASETQYF
TRBV9 | - | 14 | CASNPGGGSYEQYF
TRBV7-2 | few | 15 | CASSLTRALGYEQYF
TRBV7-3 | - | 15 | CASSLTGTSPDTQYF
TRBV6-6 | few | 12 | CASNLPGGEQYF
TRBV20-1 | few | 15 | CSVGSNARIGNGYTF
TRBV11-1 | - | 15 | CASSFHRGVGETQYF
TRBV6-5 | - | 13 | CASTAANTGELFF
TRBV3-1 | few | 17 | CASSPRTYSGVYNEQFF
TRBV29-1 | few | 13 | CSVGEDWRTEAFF
TRBV29-1 | - | 13 | CSVDSGGTDTQYF
TRBV2 | few | 15 | CASTSSADLNEKLFF
TRBV7-2 | - | 19 | CASSQDAGTRFSGANVLTF
TRBV28 | many | 14 | CASSFSGARETQYF
TRBV5-1 | - | 14 | CASSLVRGPETQYF
TRBV5-6 | - | 16 | CASSLGTGGGLATQYF
TRBV5-1 | - | 16 | CASSSDRIKNTGELFF
TRBV5-1 | few | 15 | CASSWGTSREDTQYF
TRBV24-1 | - | 11 | CATSEGETQYF
TRBV28 | many | 14 | CASSFDRRQETQYF
TRBV7-9 | - | 11 | CASSPSPGAFF
TRBV27 | - | 16 | CASSLGPGSHTDTQYF
TRBV9 | - | 14 | CASSEGGDYYEQYF
TRBV6-1 | few | 16 | CASSEWGGGSAGELFF
TRBV5-4 | - | 16 | CASSSESAAGPYGYTF
TRBV3-1 | - | 17 | CASSQDGKTGASHEQYF
TRBV6-2/TRBV6-3 | many | 17 | CASSSFFRVGSNQPQHF
TRBV7-6 | - | 13 | CASSLYGMETQYF
TRBV29-1 | - | 12 | CSARLMNTEAFF
TRBV27 | - | 14 | CASSRPAGASEQYF
TRBV29-1 | - | 13 | CSATKTEGYGYTF
TRBV20-1 | - | 12 | CSARDYLYGYTF
TRBV10-1 | - | 14 | CASSEKTGQWMQFF
TRBV25-1 | few | 13 | CASNPGGADGYTF
TRBV6-2/TRBV6-3 | - | 16 | CASSYSGTERAYGYTF
TRBV5-1 | few | 15 | CASSLEGGRYNEQFF
TRBV20-1 | - | 16 | CSADAPPDNSYNEQFF
TRBV6-1 | - | 13 | CASSERREQPQHF
TRBV29-1 | - | 12 | CSVSSNTGELFF
TRBV24-1 | - | 15 | CATSDGQGAKNIQYF
TRBV7-2 | - | 13 | CASRAAGFYGYTF
TRBV10-3 | - | 13 | CAISGKGNNEQFF
TRBV7-9 | once | 16 | CASSLGRTFGSYEQYF
TRBV4-1 | - | 18 | CASSQDKFGSGRGYGYTF
TRBV20-1 | few | 16 | CSARDTRGANFAEAFF
TRBV28 | few | 15 | CASSGLAGSSYEQYF
TRBV20-1 | - | 16 | CSARDTYMEGYNEQFF
TRBV3-1 | few | 13 | CASSYKSNEKLFF